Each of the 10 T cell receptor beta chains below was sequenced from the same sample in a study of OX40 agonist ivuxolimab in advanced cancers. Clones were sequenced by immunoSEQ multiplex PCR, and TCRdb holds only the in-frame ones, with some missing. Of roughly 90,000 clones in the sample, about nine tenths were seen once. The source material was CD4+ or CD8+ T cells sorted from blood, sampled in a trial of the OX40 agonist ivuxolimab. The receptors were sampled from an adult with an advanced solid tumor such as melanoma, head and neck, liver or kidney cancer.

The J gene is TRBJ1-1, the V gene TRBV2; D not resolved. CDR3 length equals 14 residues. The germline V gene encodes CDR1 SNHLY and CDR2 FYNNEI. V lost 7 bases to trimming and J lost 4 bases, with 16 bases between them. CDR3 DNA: TGTGCCAGCACGTTCGGATGGGGTCTCACTGAAGCTTTCTTT. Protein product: CASTFGWGLTEAFF.

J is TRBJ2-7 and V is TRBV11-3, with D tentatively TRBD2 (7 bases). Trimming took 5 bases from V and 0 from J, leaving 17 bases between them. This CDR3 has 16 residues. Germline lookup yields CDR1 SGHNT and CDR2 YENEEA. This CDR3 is CASSIGGGLSSYEQYF. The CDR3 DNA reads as TGTGCCAGCAGCATAGGGGGGGGTCTGAGCTCCTACGAGCAGTACTTC.

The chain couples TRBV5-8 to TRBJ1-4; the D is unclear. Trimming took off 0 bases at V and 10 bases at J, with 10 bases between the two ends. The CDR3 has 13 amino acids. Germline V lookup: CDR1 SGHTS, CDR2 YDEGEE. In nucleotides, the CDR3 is TGTGCCAGCAGCTTGGACCAGACTGGAAAACTGTTTTTT. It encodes CASSLDQTGKLFF.

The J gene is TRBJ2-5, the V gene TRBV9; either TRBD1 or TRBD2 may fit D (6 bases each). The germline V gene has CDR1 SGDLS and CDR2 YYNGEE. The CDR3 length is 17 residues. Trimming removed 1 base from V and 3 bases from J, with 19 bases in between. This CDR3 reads CASSVSLGQGRKETQYF. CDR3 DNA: TGTGCCAGCAGCGTATCTTTAGGGCAGGGGAGGAAAGAGACCCAGTACTTC. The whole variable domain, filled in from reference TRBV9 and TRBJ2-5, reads DSGVTQTPKHLITATGQRVTLRCSPRSGDLSVYWYQQSLDQGLQFLIQYYNGEERAKGNILERFSAQQFPDLHSELNLSSLELGDSALYFCASSVSLGQGRKETQYFGPGTRLLVL.

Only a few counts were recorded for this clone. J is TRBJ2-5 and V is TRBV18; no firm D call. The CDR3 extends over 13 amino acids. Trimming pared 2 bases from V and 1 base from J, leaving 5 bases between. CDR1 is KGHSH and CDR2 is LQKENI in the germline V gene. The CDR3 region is CASSPGTQETQYF. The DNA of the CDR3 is TGTGCCAGCTCACCAGGCACCCAAGAGACCCAGTACTTC. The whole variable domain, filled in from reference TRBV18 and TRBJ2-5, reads NAGVMQNPRHLVRRRGQEARLRCSPMKGHSHVYWYRQLPEEGLKFMVYLQKENIIDESGMPKERFSAEFPKEGPSILRIQQVVRGDSAAYFCASSPGTQETQYFGPGTRLLVL.

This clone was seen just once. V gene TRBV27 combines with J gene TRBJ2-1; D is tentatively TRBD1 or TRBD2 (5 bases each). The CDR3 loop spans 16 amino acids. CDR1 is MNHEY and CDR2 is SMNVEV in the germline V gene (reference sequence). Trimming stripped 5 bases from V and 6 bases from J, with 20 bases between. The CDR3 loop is CASSQAGTSRGNEQFF. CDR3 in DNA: TGTGCCAGCAGTCAGGCCGGGACGTCAAGGGGCAATGAGCAGTTCTTC.

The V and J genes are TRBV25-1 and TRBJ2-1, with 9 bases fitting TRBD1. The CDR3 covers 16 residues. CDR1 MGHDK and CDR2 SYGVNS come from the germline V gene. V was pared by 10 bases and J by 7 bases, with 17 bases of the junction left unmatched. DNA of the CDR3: TGTGCCACCAAGAATAGCCCCGGACAGGGGAGAAATGAGCAGTTCTTC. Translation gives CATKNSPGQGRNEQFF.

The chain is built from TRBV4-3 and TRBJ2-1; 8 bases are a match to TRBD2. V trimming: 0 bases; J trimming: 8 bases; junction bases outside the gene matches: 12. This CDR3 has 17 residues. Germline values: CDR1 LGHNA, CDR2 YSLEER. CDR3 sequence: CASSQEGVRGAPDEQFF. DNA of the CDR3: TGCGCCAGCAGCCAAGAGGGGGTGCGGGGGGCCCCCGATGAGCAGTTCTTC.

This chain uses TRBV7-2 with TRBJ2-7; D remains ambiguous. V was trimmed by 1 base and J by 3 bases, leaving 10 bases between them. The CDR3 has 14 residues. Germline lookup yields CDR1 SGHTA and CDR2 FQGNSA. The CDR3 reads CASSLDVRFYEQYF. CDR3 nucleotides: TGTGCCAGCAGCTTAGATGTGCGGTTCTACGAGCAGTACTTC.

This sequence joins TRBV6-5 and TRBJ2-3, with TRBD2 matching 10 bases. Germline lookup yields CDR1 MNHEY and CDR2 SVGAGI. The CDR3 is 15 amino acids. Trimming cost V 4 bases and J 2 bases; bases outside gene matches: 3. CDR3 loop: CASSSSGGSTDTQYF. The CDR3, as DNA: TGTGCCAGCAGTTCTAGCGGGGGATCCACAGATACGCAGTATTTT.